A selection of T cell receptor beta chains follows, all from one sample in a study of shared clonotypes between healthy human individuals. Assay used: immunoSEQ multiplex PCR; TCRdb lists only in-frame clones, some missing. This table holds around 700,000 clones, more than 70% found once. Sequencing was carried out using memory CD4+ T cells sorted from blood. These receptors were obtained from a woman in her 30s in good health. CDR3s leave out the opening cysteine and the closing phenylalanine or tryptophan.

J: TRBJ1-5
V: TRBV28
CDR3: ASSLPGFSNQPQH

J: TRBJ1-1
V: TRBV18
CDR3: ASSPRQGVEAF

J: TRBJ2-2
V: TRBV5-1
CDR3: ASSLTGGANTGELF

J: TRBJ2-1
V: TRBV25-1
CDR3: ASSVSGSSKNEQF

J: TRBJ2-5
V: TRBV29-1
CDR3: SVDGGVETQY

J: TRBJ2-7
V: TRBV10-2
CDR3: ASNQLQGPYYEQY

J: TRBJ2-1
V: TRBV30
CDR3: AWSRGGLYNEQF

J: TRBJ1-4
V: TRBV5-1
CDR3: ASSQYRGREEKLF

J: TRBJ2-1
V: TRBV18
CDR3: ASSADGTATNEQF

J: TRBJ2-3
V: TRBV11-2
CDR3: ASSPPRGSPEPDTQY